This record covers a single TCR beta chain. Its antigen specificity is not known. No quality values exist for individual bases; no much larger clone is one base distant. CDR1 is given as SGHTA and CDR2 as FQGNSA, both from the germline V gene. The trim is 3 bases for V and 3 bases for J, with a gap of 8 bases between the germline ends. The CDR3 holds 14 amino acids from the cysteine to the phenylalanine. CDR3 DNA is the only sequence kept; it has 42 bases, read in frame from the first base. Library preparation was by PCR. DNA from cultured CD4+ T cells underwent TCR sequencing with the Oncomine TCR Beta short-read assay at the Johns Hopkins FTIC core. Genomic DNA was extracted from the cultured CD4+ T cells with the QIAamp micro DNA kit. Oncomine TCR Beta libraries from cultured CD4+ T cells were pooled with unique dual indexes and sequenced on an Illumina iSeq 100. As for how the authors treated the data: Non-productive sequences were removed, and CDR3s not starting with C, not ending with F or W, or shorter than 7 amino acids were discarded. The MANAFEST web application identified antigen-specific clonotypes by comparing peptide-stimulated wells against reference wells and other culture wells. To be called positive, a clone needed an FDR below 0.05, an odds ratio above 5, and a productive frequency above 0.1% in at least two of three replicate wells. A clonotype counted as cross-reactive if it showed significant expansion both in the SARS-CoV-2 spike wells and in at least one common cold coronavirus spike condition. CDR3 homology was assessed with Levenshtein distances (stringdist) and unrooted phylogenetic trees (ape) in R version 3.6.1. TCRdb applied fastp at Q25 and MiXCR to the public reads, then kept only in-frame beta chains. When rows share a CDR3 protein, they turn into one entry using the most common DNA and genes. The V and J calls were determined by TCRdb, not by the authors. Within this sample are 28,000 or so distinct CDR3 sequences, with 40% to 45% of them counted one time only. The ten largest clones represent about a tenth of the sample.

This sample is drawn from a study of vaccination and CD4 T cells after COVID-19 (dated 2022 in TCRdb). For context, the study as a whole: SARS-CoV-2 positivity had been established in the convalescent patients by nasal swab PCR, and mild disease was recorded in roughly 9 of these patients and severe disease in one. The convalescent cohort included six males and four females, with two Hispanic individuals, seven Caucasians, two Asians and one multiracial person. Two doses of either the Pfizer-BioNTech BNT162b2 vaccine (n=8) or the Moderna mRNA-1273 vaccine (n=2) were administered to participants. Post-COVID blood samples from convalescent patients were collected a median of approximately 100 days after diagnosis, with a range of roughly 35 to 180 days. The time from the second vaccine dose to post-vaccine blood sampling had a median of around 72 days and ranged from roughly 12 to 241 days. The cultures were stimulated with overlapping spike peptide pools from SARS-CoV-2 and from the common cold coronaviruses HCoV-NL63, HCoV-OC43 and HCoV-229E. As controls, cultures received a CEFX viral epitope pool (the positive control), an HIV-1 Nef peptide pool (the negative control), or no peptide at all. The spike-specific CD4+ TCR repertoire was compared before and after mRNA vaccination in approximately 9 COVID-19 convalescent patients and a handful of infection-naive healthy vaccine recipients.

This specimen's treatment or condition label, interpreted: 10-day PBMC culture with coronavirus spike peptide pools or control peptides (ViraFEST assay). The ViraFEST assay, used in the study, expanded antigen-specific T cells with peptide pools and then identified the expanded clonotypes through TCR sequencing. Positive SARS-CoV-2 PCR tests in the convalescent patients dated from March to December 2020, before Alpha, Beta and Delta variants emerged in the United States. More than 1.5 million PBMCs per well were cultured in IMDM with 5% human AB serum and approximately 9.8 IU/ml IL-2, plus 10 ug/ml peptide pools. Half of the culture medium was replaced with fresh IL-2-containing medium on days 3 and 7. After less than 12 days of culture, CD4+ T cells were isolated by negative selection using the EasySep CD4+ T cell isolation kit. PBMCs were separated from whole blood using Ficoll-Paque Plus gradient centrifugation and then either used fresh or cryopreserved at -140C. In general, triplicate wells were set up for every culture condition.

What the study reported, not specific to this receptor: Of the vaccine-specific clones in convalescent patients, 304 of 307, or nearly all, reacted only to SARS-CoV-2 spike and did not cross-react with common cold coronaviruses. The median number of SARS-CoV-2-reactive clonotypes rose from 20 to 25 after infection to roughly 40 after vaccination, but the change was not significant. In convalescent patients, a median around 89% of post-vaccine SARS-CoV-2-reactive clones were detected only after vaccination, suggesting vaccine-specific priming. Only a relatively small number of convalescent patients were included in the study, and early timepoints following natural infection were not analyzed.

The TCR sequence derives from a human donor who had recovered from COVID-19. The specimen was CD4+ T cells from blood, cultured in vitro. Here the chain combines TRBV7-2 and TRBJ2-2; a tentative D call is TRBD2 (6 bases match). Read as DNA, the sequence is TGTGCCAGCAGCTTCGCGGGATACACCGGGGAGCTGTTTTTT. This codes for CASSFAGYTGELFF.